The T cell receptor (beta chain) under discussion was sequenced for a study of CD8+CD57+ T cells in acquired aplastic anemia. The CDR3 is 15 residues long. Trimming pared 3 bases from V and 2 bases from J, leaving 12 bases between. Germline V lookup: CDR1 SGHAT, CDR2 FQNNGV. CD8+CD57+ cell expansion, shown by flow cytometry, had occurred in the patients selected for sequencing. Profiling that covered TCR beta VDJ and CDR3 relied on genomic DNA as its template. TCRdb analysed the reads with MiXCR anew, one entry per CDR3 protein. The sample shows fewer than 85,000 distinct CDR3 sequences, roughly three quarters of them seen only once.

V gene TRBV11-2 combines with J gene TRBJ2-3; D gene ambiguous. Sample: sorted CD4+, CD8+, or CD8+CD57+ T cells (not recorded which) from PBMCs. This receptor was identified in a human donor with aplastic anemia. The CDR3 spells CASSLSAASTDTQYF. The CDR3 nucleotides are TGTGCCAGCAGCTTGAGTGCAGCCTCCACAGATACGCAGTATTTT.